Given below is one T cell receptor (beta chain) in context. Its antigen is currently unknown. Approximately 100,000 TCR templates underwent assay in each sample. The protocol was immunoSEQ multiplex PCR, while the TCRdb copy is restricted to in-frame clones and leaves out a portion. The sample yields over 60,000 clones, less than 95% seen once. Germline lookup yields CDR1 SGHTS and CDR2 YDEGEE. V dropped 5 bases and J dropped 3 bases, with 12 bases sitting between them. This CDR3 comprises 13 residues. The data belong to a study of siplizumab effects on memory and regulatory T cells. Whole-study results and caveats: No more than a minor fraction of alloreactive clones could be traced back to unstimulated subsets. Unstimulated naive T cells seemed to show more diversity than memory cells did, and they also seemed to be among the major contributors to the alloresponse.

Material for sequencing was CD8+ T cells sorted from blood. The chain has TRBV5-8 and TRBJ2-7; D possibly corresponds to TRBD1 (6 bases). This clonotype was sampled from a human donor in good health. The CDR3 coding sequence is TGTGCCAGCAGTTATGGACAGAACTACGAGCAGTACTTC. This translates into CASSYGQNYEQYF.